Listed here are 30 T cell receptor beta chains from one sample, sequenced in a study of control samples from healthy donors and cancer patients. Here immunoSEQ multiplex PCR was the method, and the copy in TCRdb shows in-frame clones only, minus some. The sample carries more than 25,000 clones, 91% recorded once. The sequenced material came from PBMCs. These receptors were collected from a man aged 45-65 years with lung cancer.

CDR3: CASSPTWGNEQFF. DNA of the CDR3: TGTGCCAGCAGTCCCACCTGGGGCAATGAGCAGTTCTTC. The rearrangement uses TRBV12-3 or TRBV12-4 and TRBJ2-1; D ambiguous. V was shortened by 5 bases and J by 6 bases, with 11 bases between the two germline ends. The CDR3 runs to 13 residues.

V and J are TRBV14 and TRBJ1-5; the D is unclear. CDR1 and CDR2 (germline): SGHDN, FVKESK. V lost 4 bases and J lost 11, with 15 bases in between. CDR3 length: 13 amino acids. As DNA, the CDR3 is TGTGCCAGCAGCCGAGGACTGTATGGGTCCCAGCATTTT. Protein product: CASSRGLYGSQHF.

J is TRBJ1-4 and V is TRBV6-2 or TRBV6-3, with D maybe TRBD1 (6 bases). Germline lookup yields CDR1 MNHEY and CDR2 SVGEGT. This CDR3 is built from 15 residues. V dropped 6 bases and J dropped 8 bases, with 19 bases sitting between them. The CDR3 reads CASSQPRTGGEKLFF. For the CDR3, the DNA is TGTGCCAGCAGCCAACCCCGAACGGGGGGCGAAAAACTGTTTTTT.

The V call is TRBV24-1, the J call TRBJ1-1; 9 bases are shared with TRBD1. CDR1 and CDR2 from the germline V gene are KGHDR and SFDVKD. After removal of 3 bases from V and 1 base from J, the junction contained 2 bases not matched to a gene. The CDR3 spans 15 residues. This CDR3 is CATSDPGQGNTEAFF. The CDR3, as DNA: TGTGCCACCAGTGATCCGGGACAGGGGAACACTGAAGCTTTCTTT.

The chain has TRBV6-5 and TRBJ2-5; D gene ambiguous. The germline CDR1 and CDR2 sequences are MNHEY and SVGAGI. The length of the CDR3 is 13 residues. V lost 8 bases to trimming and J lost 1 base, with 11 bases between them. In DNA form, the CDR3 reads TGTGCCAGCTGTTTGACGGTCCAAGAGACCCAGTACTTC. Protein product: CASCLTVQETQYF.

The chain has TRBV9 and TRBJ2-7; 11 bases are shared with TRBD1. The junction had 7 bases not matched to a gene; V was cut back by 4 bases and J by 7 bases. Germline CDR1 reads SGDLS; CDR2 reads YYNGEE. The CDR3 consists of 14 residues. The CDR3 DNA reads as TGTGCCAGCAGCCGCGGACAGGGGGCTCGAGAGCAGTACTTC. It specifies CASSRGQGAREQYF.

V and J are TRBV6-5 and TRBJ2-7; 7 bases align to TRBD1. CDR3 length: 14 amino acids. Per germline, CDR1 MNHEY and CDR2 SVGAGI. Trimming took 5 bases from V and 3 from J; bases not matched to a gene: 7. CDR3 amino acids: CASSLDRANYEQYF. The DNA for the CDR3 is TGTGCCAGCAGTCTTGACAGGGCCAACTACGAGCAGTACTTC.

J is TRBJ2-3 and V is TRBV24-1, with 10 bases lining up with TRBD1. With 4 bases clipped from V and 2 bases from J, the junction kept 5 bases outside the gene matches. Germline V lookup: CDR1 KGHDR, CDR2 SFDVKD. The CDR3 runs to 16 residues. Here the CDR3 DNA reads TGTGCCACCAGTGACCCGGGACAGGGGAACACAGATACGCAGTATTTT. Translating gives CATSDPGQGNTDTQYF.

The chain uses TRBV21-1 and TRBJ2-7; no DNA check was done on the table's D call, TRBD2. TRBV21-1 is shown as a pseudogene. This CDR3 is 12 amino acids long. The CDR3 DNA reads TGTGCCAGCAGCACCCTAGCTCGGGAGCAGTACTTC. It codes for CASSTLAREQYF.

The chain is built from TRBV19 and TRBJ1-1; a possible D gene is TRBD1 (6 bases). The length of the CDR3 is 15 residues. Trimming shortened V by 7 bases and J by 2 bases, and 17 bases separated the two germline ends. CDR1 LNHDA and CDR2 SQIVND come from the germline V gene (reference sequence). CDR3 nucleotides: TGTGCCAGTACCGTTGGAGGGGGAGCAAACACTGAAGCTTTCTTT. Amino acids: CASTVGGGANTEAFF.

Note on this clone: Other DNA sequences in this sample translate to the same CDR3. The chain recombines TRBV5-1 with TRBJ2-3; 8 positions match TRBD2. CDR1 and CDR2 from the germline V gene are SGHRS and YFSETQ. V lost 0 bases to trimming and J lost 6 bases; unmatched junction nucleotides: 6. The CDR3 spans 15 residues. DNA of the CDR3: TGCGCCAGCAGCTTGGGACTAGCGTCCGCGGATACGCAGTATTTT. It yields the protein CASSLGLASADTQYF. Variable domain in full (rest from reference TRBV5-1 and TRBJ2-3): KAGVTQTPRYLIKTRGQQVTLSCSPISGHRSVSWYQQTPGQGLQFLFEYFSETQRNKGNFPGRFSGRQFSNSRSEMNVSTLELGDSALYLCASSLGLASADTQYFGPGTRLTVL.

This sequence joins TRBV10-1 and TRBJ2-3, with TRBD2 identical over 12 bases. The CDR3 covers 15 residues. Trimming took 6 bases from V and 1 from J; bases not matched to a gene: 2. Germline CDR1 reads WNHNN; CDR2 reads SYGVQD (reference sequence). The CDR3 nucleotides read TGCGCCAGCAGCTCTAGCGGGGGGGGCACAGATACGCAGTATTTT. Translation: CASSSSGGGTDTQYF.

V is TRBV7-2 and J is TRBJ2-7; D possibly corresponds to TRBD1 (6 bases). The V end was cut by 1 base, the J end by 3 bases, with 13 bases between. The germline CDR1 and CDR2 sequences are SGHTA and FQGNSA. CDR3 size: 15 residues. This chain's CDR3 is CASSLDRDLFYEQYF. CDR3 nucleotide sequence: TGTGCCAGCAGCTTAGACAGGGACCTCTTCTACGAGCAGTACTTC.

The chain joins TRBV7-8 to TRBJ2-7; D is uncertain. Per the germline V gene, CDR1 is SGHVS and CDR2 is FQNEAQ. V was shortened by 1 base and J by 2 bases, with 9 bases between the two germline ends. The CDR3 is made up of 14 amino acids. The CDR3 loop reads CASSLVTGPYEQYF. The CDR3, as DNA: TGTGCCAGCAGCTTAGTCACGGGCCCCTACGAGCAGTACTTC.

The CDR3 nucleotides are TGTGCCAGCTCACCGGACAACCTCGGCGAGCAGTACTTC. Encoded protein: CASSPDNLGEQYF. The rearrangement joins TRBV18 to TRBJ2-7; TRBD1 is a possible D gene (5 bases). This CDR3 spans 13 amino acids. The germline V gene has CDR1 KGHSH and CDR2 LQKENI. With 3 bases removed from V and 6 bases from J, the gap between germline ends came to 12 bases.

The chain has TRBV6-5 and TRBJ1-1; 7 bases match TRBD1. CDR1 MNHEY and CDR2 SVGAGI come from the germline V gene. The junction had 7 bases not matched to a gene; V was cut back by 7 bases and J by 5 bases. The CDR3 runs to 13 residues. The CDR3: CASTKAGGTEAFF. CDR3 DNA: TGTGCCAGCACCAAAGCAGGGGGGACTGAAGCTTTCTTT.

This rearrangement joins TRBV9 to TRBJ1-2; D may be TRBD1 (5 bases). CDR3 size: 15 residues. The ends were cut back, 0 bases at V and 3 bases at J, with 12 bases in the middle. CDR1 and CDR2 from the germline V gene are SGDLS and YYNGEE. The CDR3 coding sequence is TGTGCCAGCAGCGTAGATGCAGGGTTGGACTATGGCTACACCTTC. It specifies CASSVDAGLDYGYTF.

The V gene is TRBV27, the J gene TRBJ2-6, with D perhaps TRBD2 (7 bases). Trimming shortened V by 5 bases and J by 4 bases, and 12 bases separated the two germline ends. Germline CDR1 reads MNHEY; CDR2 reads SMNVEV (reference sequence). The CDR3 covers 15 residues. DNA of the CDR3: TGTGCCAGCAGTGTCGGGGGGACAGGGGCCAACGTCCTGACTTTC. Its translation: CASSVGGTGANVLTF.

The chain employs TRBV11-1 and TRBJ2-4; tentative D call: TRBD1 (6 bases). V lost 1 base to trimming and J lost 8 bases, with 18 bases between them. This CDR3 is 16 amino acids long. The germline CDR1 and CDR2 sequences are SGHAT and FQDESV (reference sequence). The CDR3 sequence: CASSLVGADSGHIQYF. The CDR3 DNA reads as TGTGCCAGCAGCTTAGTGGGGGCGGACAGCGGTCACATTCAGTACTTC. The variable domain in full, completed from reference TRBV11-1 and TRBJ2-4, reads EAEVAQSPRYKITEKSQAVAFWCDPISGHATLYWYRQILGQGPELLVQFQDESVVDDSQLPKDRFSAERLKGVDSTLKIQPAELGDSAMYLCASSLVGADSGHIQYFGAGTRLSVL.

The CDR3 sequence is CASSLRGGPLNTEAFF. The CDR3 DNA reads as TGTGCCAGCAGCCTACGTGGGGGCCCCTTAAACACTGAAGCTTTCTTT. The gene calls are TRBV13 and TRBJ1-1; D possibly corresponds to TRBD1 (6 bases). The CDR3 loop spans 16 amino acids. Germline V gives CDR1 PRHDT, CDR2 FYEKMQ (reference sequence). V was cut by 5 bases and J by 2 bases, with 18 bases left in between.

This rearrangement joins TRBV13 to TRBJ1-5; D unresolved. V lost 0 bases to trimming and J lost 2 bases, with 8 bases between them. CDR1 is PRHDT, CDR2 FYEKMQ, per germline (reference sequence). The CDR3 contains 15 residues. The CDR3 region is CASSLGRGGNQPQHF. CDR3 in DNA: TGTGCCAGCAGCTTAGGCCGTGGAGGCAATCAGCCCCAGCATTTT.

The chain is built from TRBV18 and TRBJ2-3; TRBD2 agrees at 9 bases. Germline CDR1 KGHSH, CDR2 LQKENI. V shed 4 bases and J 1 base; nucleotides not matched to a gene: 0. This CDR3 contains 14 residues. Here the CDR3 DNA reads TGTGCCAGCTCACGGACTAGCGGCACAGATACGCAGTATTTT. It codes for CASSRTSGTDTQYF.

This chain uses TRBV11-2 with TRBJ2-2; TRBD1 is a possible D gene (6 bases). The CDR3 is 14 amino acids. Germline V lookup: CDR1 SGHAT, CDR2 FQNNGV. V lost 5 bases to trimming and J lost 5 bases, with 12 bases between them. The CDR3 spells CASSPLRGTGELFF. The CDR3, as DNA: TGTGCCAGCAGCCCCCTTAGGGGGACCGGGGAGCTGTTTTTT.

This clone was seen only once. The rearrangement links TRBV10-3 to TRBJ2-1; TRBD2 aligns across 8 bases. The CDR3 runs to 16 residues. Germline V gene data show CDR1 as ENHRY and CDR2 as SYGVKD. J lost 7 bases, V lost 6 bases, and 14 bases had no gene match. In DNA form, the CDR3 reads TGTGCCATCAGAGGCGATTCAGCGGGGGTCGGAAATGAGCAGTTCTTC. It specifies CAIRGDSAGVGNEQFF.

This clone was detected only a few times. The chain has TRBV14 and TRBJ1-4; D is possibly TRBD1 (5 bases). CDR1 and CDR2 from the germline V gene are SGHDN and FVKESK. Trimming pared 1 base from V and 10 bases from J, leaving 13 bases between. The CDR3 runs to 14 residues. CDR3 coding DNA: TGTGCCAGCAGCCAAGTGCGGGGCGGTGCAAAACTGTTTTTT. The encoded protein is CASSQVRGGAKLFF.

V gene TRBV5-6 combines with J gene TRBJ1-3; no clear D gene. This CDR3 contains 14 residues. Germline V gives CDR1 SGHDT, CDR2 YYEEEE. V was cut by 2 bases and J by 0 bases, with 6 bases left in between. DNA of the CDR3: TGTGCCAGCAGCTTTAGAAGCTCTGGAAACACCATATATTTT. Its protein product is CASSFRSSGNTIYF.

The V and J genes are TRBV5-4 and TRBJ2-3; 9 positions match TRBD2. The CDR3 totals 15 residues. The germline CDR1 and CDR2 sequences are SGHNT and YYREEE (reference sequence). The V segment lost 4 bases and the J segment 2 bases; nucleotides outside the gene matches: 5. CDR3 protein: CASSEGGGATDTQYF. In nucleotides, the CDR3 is TGTGCCAGCAGCGAAGGCGGGGGGGCCACAGATACGCAGTATTTT.

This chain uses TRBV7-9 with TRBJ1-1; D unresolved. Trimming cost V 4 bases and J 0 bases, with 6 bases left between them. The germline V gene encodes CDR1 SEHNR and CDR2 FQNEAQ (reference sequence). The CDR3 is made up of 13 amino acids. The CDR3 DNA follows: TGTGCCAGCAGCTCCGCGGTGAACACTGAAGCTTTCTTT. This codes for CASSSAVNTEAFF.

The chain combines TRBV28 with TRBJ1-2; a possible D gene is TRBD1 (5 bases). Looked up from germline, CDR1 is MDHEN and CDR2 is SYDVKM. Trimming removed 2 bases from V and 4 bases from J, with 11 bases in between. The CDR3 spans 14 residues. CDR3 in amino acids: CASSLQGGGYGYTF. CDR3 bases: TGTGCCAGCAGTTTACAGGGCGGCGGCTATGGCTACACCTTC.

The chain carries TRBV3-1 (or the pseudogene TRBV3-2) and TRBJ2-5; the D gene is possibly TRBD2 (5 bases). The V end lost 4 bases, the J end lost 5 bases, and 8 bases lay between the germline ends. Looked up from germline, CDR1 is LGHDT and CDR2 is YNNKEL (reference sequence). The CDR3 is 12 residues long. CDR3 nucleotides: TGTGCCAGCAGCCCGGGAAAGGAGACCCAGTACTTC. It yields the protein CASSPGKETQYF.